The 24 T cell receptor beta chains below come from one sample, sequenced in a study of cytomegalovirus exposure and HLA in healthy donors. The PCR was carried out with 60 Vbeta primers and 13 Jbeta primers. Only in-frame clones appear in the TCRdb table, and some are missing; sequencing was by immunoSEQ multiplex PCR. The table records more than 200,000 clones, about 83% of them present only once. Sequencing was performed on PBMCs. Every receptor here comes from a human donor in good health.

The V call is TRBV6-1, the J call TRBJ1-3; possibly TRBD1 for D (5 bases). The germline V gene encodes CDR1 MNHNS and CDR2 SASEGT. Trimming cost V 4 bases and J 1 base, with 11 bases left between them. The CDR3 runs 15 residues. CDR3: CASSVTGRSGNTIYF. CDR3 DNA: TGTGCCAGCAGTGTCACAGGACGGTCTGGAAACACCATATATTTT.

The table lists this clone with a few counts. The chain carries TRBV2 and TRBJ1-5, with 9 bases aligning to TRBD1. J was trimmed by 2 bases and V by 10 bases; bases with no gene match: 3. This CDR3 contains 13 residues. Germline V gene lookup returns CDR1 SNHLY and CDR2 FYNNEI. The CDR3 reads CAIRDRGNQPQHF. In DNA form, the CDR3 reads TGTGCCATCCGGGACAGGGGCAATCAGCCCCAGCATTTT.

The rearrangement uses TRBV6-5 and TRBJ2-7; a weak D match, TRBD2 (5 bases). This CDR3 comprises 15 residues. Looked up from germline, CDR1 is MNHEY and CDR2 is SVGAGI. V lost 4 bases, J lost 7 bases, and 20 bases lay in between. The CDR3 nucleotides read TGTGCCAGCAGTTCCTCAAGGACCTCGCCGGGAGAGCAGTACTTC. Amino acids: CASSSSRTSPGEQYF.

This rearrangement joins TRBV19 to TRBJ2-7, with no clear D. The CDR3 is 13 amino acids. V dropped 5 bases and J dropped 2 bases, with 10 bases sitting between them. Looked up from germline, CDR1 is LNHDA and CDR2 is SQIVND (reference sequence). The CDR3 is CASSWAKTYEQYF. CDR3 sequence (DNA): TGTGCCAGTAGTTGGGCTAAGACCTACGAGCAGTACTTC.

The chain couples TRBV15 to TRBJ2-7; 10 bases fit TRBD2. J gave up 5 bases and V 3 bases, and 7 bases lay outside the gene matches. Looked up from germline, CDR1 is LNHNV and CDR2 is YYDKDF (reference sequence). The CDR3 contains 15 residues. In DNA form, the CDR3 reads TGTGCCACCAGCAGCCGGACTAGCGGCATCCACGAGCAGTACTTC. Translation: CATSSRTSGIHEQYF.

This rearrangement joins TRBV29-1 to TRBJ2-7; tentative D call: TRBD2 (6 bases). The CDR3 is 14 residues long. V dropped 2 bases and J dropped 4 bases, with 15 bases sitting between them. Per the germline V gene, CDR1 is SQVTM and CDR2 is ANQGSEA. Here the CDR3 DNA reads TGCAGCGTTGAAAGGCGGGGTTCGGAATACGAGCAGTACTTC. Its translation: CSVERRGSEYEQYF.

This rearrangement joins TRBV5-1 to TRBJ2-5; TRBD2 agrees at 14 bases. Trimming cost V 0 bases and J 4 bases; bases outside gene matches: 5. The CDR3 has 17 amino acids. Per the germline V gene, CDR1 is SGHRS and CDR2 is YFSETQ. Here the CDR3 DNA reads TGCGCCAGCAGCTTGGACCTGACTAGCGGGAGGGTAGAGACCCAGTACTTC. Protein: CASSLDLTSGRVETQYF.

In DNA form, the CDR3 reads TGTGCCAGTCGTCCGGGACAGGGGTCGAGGGAGCAGTACTTC. Its translation: CASRPGQGSREQYF. The chain is built from TRBV28 and TRBJ2-7; 10 bases align to TRBD1. Germline lookup yields CDR1 MDHEN and CDR2 SYDVKM. This CDR3 has 14 residues. The junction had 12 bases not matched to a gene; V was cut back by 9 bases and J by 7 bases.

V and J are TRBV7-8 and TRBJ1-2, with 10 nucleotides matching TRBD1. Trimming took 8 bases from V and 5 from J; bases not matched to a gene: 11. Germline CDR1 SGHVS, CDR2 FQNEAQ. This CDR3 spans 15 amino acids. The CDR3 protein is CASSLVDRGRYGYTF. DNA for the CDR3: TGTGCCAGCTCCCTGGTCGACAGGGGGCGTTATGGCTACACCTTC.

This CDR3 reads CASSPPAGDADTQYF. The CDR3 nucleotides read TGTGCCAGCAGCCCCCCAGCGGGAGACGCAGATACGCAGTATTTT. This chain joins TRBV7-9 and TRBJ2-3; 8 bases are shared with TRBD2. V lost 5 bases to trimming and J lost 4 bases; unmatched junction nucleotides: 8. This CDR3 is built from 15 residues. The V gene's germline CDR1 is SEHNR and CDR2 FQNEAQ (reference sequence). Looking up the rest from reference TRBV7-9 and TRBJ2-3 gives the full variable domain: DTGVSQNPRHKITKRGQNVTFRCDPISEHNRLYWYRQTLGQGPEFLTYFQNEAQLEKSRLLSDRFSAERPKGSFSTLEIQRTEQGDSAMYLCASSPPAGDADTQYFGPGTRLTVL.

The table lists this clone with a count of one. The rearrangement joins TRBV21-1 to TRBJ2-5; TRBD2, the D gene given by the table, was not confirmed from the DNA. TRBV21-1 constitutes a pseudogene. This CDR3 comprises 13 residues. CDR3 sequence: CASGRHIQETQYF. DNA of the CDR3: TGTGCCAGCGGGAGACATATACAAGAGACCCAGTACTTC.

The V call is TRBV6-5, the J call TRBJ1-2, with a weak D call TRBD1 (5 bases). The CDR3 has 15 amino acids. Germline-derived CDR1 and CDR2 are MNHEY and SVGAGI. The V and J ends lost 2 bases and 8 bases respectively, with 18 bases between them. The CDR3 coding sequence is TGTGCCAGCAGTTACCGGAAGGGGAGGGGAGAGGGCTACACCTTC. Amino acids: CASSYRKGRGEGYTF.

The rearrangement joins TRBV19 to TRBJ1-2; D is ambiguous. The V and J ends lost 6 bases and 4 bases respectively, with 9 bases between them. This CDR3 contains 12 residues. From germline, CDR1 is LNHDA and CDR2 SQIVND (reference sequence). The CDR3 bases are TGTGCCAGTAGAAGTCGGAGCTATGGCTACACCTTC. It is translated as CASRSRSYGYTF.

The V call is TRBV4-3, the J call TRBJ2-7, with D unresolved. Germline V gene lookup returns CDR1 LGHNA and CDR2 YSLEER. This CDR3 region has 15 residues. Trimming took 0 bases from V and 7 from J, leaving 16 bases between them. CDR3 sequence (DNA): TGCGCCAGCAGCCAAGACGGGTTTGCCCTTTCTGAGCAGTACTTC. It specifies CASSQDGFALSEQYF.

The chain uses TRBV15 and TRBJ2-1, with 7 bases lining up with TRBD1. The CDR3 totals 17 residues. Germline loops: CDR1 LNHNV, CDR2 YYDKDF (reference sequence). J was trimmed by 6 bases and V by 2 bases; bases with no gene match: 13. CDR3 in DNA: TGTGCCACCAGCAGACCTCAGGGGGAGCTTTTTCTCAATGAGCAGTTCTTC. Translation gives CATSRPQGELFLNEQFF.

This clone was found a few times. Written as DNA, the CDR3 is TGTGCCAGCGGCGTAGCGGACGCGGCAGATACGCAGTATTTT. It is translated as CASGVADAADTQYF. The rearrangement joins TRBV6-6 to TRBJ2-3, with a tentative D call TRBD2 (6 bases). V lost 8 bases and J 4 bases, leaving 16 bases between the germline ends. The length of the CDR3 is 14 residues. From germline, CDR1 is MNHNY and CDR2 SVGAGI (reference sequence).

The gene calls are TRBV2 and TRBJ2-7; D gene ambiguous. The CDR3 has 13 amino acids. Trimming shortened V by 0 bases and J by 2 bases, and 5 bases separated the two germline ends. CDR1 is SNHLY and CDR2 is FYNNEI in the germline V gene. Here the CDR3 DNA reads TGTGCCAGCAGTGAAGCGCGGCCCTACGAGCAGTACTTC. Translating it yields CASSEARPYEQYF.

The CDR3 here is CASSLLVDTEAFF. For the CDR3, the DNA is TGTGCCAGCAGCTTATTAGTGGACACTGAAGCTTTCTTT. V gene TRBV7-3 combines with J gene TRBJ1-1; D not certain. Trimming left V 2 bases short and J 3 bases short, with 7 bases between. The CDR3 is made up of 13 amino acids. Germline assignment: CDR1 SGHTA and CDR2 FQGTGA.

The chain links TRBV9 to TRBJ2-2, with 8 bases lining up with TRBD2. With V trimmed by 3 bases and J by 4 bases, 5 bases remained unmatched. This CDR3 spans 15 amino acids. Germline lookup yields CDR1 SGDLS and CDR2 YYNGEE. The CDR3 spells CASSAKGLGTGELFF. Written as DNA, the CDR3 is TGTGCCAGCAGCGCAAAGGGACTAGGCACCGGGGAGCTGTTTTTT.

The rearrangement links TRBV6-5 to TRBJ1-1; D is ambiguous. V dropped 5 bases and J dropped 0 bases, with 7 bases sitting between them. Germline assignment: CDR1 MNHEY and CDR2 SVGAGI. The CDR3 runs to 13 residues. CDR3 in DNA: TGTGCCAGCAGTGTGAGGTTGAACACTGAAGCTTTCTTT. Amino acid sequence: CASSVRLNTEAFF.

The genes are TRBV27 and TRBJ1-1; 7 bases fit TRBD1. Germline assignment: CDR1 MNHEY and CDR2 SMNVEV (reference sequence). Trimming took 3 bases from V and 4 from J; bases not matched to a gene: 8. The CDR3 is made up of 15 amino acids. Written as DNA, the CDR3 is TGTGCCAGCAGTTTGGACAGGTCCCTGGCCACTGAAGCTTTCTTT. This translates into CASSLDRSLATEAFF.

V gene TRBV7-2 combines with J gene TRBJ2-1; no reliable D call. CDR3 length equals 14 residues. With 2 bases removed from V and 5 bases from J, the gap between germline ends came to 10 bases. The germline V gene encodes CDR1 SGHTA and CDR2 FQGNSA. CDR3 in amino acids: CASSLNYQNNEQFF. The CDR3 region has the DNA TGTGCCAGCAGCTTAAACTACCAAAACAATGAGCAGTTCTTC.

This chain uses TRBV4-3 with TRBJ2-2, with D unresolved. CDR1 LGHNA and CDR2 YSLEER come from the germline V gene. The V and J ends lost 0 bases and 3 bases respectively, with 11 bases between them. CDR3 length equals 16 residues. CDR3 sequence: CASSQDPAQHTGELFF. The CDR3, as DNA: TGCGCCAGCAGCCAAGATCCCGCACAGCACACCGGGGAGCTGTTTTTT.

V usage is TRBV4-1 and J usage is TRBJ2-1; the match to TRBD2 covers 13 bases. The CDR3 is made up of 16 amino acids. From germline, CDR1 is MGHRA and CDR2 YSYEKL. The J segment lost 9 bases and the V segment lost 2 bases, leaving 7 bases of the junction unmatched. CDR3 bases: TGCGCCAGCAGCCAATACGGACTAGCGGGAGATGGTGAGCAGTTCTTC. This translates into CASSQYGLAGDGEQFF.